This T cell receptor (beta chain) stems from a study of blood T cell repertoires in COVID-19. Sequencing was performed with immunoSEQ multiplex PCR; in TCRdb, only in-frame clones are kept and a portion is missing. The sample contains 65,000 to 75,000 clones, 87% of which appear only once. This CDR3 contains 16 residues. V shed 4 bases, J shed 4 bases, and the junction held 12 bases outside the gene matches. The germline CDR1 and CDR2 sequences are SGHTA and FQGNSA. This clonotype was sampled from a woman aged 80 or over with active or convalescent COVID-19. Sequencing used peripheral blood. The chain employs TRBV7-2 and TRBJ1-2, with TRBD1 identical over 7 bases. The CDR3, as DNA: TGTGCCAGCAGCTGGACCAATCAGGGGGTTGTCTATGGCTACACCTTC. This sequence encodes CASSWTNQGVVYGYTF.